Each of the 17 T cell receptor beta chains below was sequenced from the same sample in a study of PD-L1 blockade in urothelial cancer. Sample time point: pretreatment peripheral blood. Repertoires were generated with immunoSEQ multiplex PCR, while TCRdb's copy carries only in-frame clones and drops some. The sample holds under 100,000 clones, around 90% seen once. The input for sequencing was PBMCs, taken around atezolizumab (anti-PD-L1) treatment. All receptors come from a man in his fifties or sixties with urothelial cancer.

This sequence joins TRBV6-5 and TRBJ2-6, with D unclear. Looked up from germline, CDR1 is MNHEY and CDR2 is SVGAGI. Trimming left V 0 bases short and J 0 bases short, with 6 bases between. The CDR3 has 16 residues. Here the CDR3 reads CASSYSSVSGANVLTF. CDR3 coding DNA: TGTGCCAGCAGTTACTCGTCAGTCTCTGGGGCCAACGTCCTGACTTTC.

CDR3 loop: CASSAGQGNIQYF. DNA of the CDR3: TGTGCCAGTAGTGCCGGACAGGGGAACATTCAGTACTTC. The chain combines TRBV19 with TRBJ2-4, with TRBD1 matching over 9 bases. Per the germline V gene, CDR1 is LNHDA and CDR2 is SQIVND (reference sequence). V lost 5 bases to trimming and J lost 7 bases; unmatched junction nucleotides: 3. The CDR3 is 13 residues long.

The rearrangement links TRBV5-4 to TRBJ2-3, with 8 nucleotides matching TRBD1. The CDR3 sequence is 16 residues long. CDR1 SGHNT and CDR2 YYREEE come from the germline V gene (reference sequence). V dropped 0 bases and J dropped 5; count of bases not matched to a gene: 8. CDR3 residues: CASSLVAQGVGDTQYF. The CDR3 DNA sequence: TGTGCCAGCAGCTTGGTCGCACAGGGGGTTGGAGATACGCAGTATTTT.

This clone occurred once. The rearrangement uses TRBV9 and TRBJ2-7, with 13 bases lining up with TRBD2. The CDR3 totals 16 residues. The J segment lost 7 bases and the V segment lost 3 bases, leaving 10 bases of the junction unmatched. Germline V gene sequence: CDR1 SGDLS, CDR2 YYNGEE. DNA of the CDR3: TGTGCCAGCAGCGAGGAGGCCCGGACTAGCGGGGGAGAGCAGTACTTC. Translated, it gives CASSEEARTSGGEQYF. The variable domain in full, completed from reference TRBV9 and TRBJ2-7, reads DSGVTQTPKHLITATGQRVTLRCSPRSGDLSVYWYQQSLDQGLQFLIQYYNGEERAKGNILERFSAQQFPDLHSELNLSSLELGDSALYFCASSEEARTSGGEQYFGPGTRLTVT.

The chain has TRBV5-6 and TRBJ2-3; D not certain. The V end was cut by 0 bases, the J end by 2 bases, with 10 bases between. Per germline, CDR1 SGHDT and CDR2 YYEEEE. The CDR3 is made up of 15 amino acids. In nucleotides, the CDR3 is TGTGCCAGCAGCTTGGGTCAGGTGACCACAGATACGCAGTATTTT. Amino acids: CASSLGQVTTDTQYF.

The rearrangement joins TRBV7-2 to TRBJ2-1; 9 bases agree with TRBD2. This CDR3 has 14 residues. Trimming cost V 1 base and J 9 bases; bases outside gene matches: 4. The germline V gene has CDR1 SGHTA and CDR2 FQGNSA. CDR3 loop: CASSLGGTSTEQFF. The CDR3 DNA reads as TGTGCCAGCAGCTTAGGGGGGACTAGCACTGAGCAGTTCTTC. Full variable domain (remainder filled in from reference TRBV7-2 and TRBJ2-1): GAGVSQSPSNKVTEKGKDVELRCDPISGHTALYWYRQSLGQGLEFLIYFQGNSAPDKSGLPSDRFSAERTGGSVSTLTIQRTQQEDSAVYLCASSLGGTSTEQFFGPGTRLTVL.

Only a few counts were recorded for this clone. The rearrangement joins TRBV27 to TRBJ2-1; 12 bases align to TRBD2. The CDR3 loop spans 15 amino acids. Unmatched junction bases numbered 1, after V lost 2 bases and J lost 5 bases. Germline assignment: CDR1 MNHEY and CDR2 SMNVEV (reference sequence). The CDR3: CASSLRLAGDNEQFF. The CDR3 nucleotides are TGTGCCAGCAGTTTACGACTAGCGGGAGACAATGAGCAGTTCTTC.

This chain links TRBV30 with TRBJ2-5; tentative D call: TRBD1 (6 bases). The CDR3 is 15 amino acids. The germline gives CDR1 GTSNPN, CDR2 SVGIG (reference sequence). Trimming took 1 base from V and 4 from J, leaving 16 bases between them. The CDR3 bases are TGTGCCTGGAGTGCCACAGGGAGAATAGGAGAGACCCAGTACTTC. Protein sequence: CAWSATGRIGETQYF.

The chain employs TRBV27 and TRBJ1-5; 12 bases fit TRBD1. The CDR3 sequence is 16 residues long. With 0 bases clipped from V and 7 bases from J, the junction kept 4 bases outside the gene matches. Per the germline V gene, CDR1 is MNHEY and CDR2 is SMNVEV (reference sequence). The CDR3: CASSLSGQGAGQPQHF. The CDR3 DNA reads TGTGCCAGCAGTTTATCGGGACAGGGGGCAGGACAGCCCCAGCATTTT.

This CDR3 is CARSLWVAGETGELFF. CDR3 DNA sequence: TGTGCCAGAAGCTTGTGGGTAGCGGGAGAGACCGGGGAGCTGTTTTTT. V gene TRBV5-3 combines with J gene TRBJ2-2; 9 nucleotides agree with TRBD2. TRBV5-3 is treated as an ORF (open reading frame) with a function not yet certain. The CDR3 loop spans 16 amino acids. The trim removed 1 base at V and 5 bases at J, leaving 6 bases unmatched.

The chain links TRBV6-1 to TRBJ2-7, with D tentatively TRBD1 (6 bases). V lost 2 bases to trimming and J lost 2 bases, with 16 bases between them. The germline gives CDR1 MNHNS, CDR2 SASEGT. This CDR3 has 16 amino acids. CDR3 loop: CASSERLRQEPYEQYF. In nucleotides, the CDR3 is TGTGCCAGCAGTGAACGGTTGAGACAGGAGCCCTACGAGCAGTACTTC.

The chain employs TRBV4-1 and TRBJ1-2; 10 positions match TRBD1. V gave up 4 bases and J gave up 3 bases; unmatched junction bases: 5. The CDR3 extends over 15 amino acids. The germline V gene encodes CDR1 MGHRA and CDR2 YSYEKL. CDR3 region: CASSLAGTGDYGYTF. Here the CDR3 DNA reads TGCGCCAGCAGCCTCGCCGGGACAGGGGACTATGGCTACACCTTC.

This chain connects TRBV6-5 to TRBJ2-2, with TRBD2 matching over 9 bases. Germline V lookup: CDR1 MNHEY, CDR2 SVGAGI. CDR3 length equals 15 residues. With 5 bases clipped from V and 1 base from J, the junction kept 2 bases outside the gene matches. The CDR3: CASSRRGGNTGELFF. CDR3 nucleotides: TGTGCCAGCAGTCGGCGGGGGGGGAACACCGGGGAGCTGTTTTTT.

J is TRBJ2-1 and V is TRBV25-1, with TRBD1 matching over 12 bases. V trimming: 5 bases; J trimming: 15 bases; junction bases outside the gene matches: 11. Germline CDR1 is MGHDK and CDR2 is SYGVNS. This CDR3 has 14 residues. The CDR3 protein is CASSPPGTGGELFF. Written as DNA, the CDR3 is TGTGCCAGCAGTCCACCCGGGACAGGGGGCGAACTGTTCTTC.

The count of this clone is one. The genes are TRBV29-1 and TRBJ1-4; no clear D. The CDR3 spans 13 residues. Trimming removed 6 bases from V and 7 bases from J, with 15 bases in between. Germline CDR1 and CDR2: SQVTM and ANQGSEA. CDR3 sequence: CSVQPGIAEKLFF. The CDR3 coding sequence is TGCAGCGTCCAGCCGGGGATTGCTGAAAAACTGTTTTTT.

J is TRBJ2-2 and V is TRBV5-1, with a possible D match to TRBD1 (6 bases). V was shortened by 0 bases and J by 3 bases, with 9 bases between the two germline ends. The CDR3 is 15 residues long. The germline gives CDR1 SGHRS, CDR2 YFSETQ. CDR3 region: CASSLDRADTGELFF. CDR3 bases: TGCGCCAGCAGCTTGGACAGGGCGGACACCGGGGAGCTGTTTTTT.

The chain has TRBV25-1 and TRBJ1-3; TRBD1 aligns across 7 bases. CDR3 length equals 15 residues. V trimming: 6 bases; J trimming: 1 base; junction bases outside the gene matches: 6. The germline V gene has CDR1 MGHDK and CDR2 SYGVNS. CDR3 residues: CASSLTGASGNTIYF. CDR3 sequence (DNA): TGTGCCAGCAGCTTAACAGGGGCATCTGGAAACACCATATATTTT. Full variable domain (outside the CDR3, taken from reference TRBV25-1 and TRBJ1-3): EADIYQTPRYLVIGTGKKITLECSQTMGHDKMYWYQQDPGMELHLIHYSYGVNSTEKGDLSSESTVSRIRTEHFPLTLESARPSHTSQYLCASSLTGASGNTIYFGEGSWLTVV.